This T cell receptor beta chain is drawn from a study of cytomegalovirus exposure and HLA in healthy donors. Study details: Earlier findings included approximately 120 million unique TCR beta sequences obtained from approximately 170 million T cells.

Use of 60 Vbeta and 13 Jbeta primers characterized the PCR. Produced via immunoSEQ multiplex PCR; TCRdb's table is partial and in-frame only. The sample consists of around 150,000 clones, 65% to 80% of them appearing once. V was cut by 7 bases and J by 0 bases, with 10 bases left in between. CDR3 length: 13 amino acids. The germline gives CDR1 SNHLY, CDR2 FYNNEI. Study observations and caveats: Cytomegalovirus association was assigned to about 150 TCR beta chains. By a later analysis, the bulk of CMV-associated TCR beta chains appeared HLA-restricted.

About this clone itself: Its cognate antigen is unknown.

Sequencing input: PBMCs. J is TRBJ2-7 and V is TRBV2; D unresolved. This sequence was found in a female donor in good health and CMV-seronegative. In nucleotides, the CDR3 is TGTGCCAGCACTTCAGGAAGCTCCTACGAGCAGTACTTC. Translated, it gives CASTSGSSYEQYF.